A selection of T cell receptor beta chains follows, all from one sample in a study of spatial heterogeneity in lung cancer. A single record per CDR3 protein comes from TCRdb applying MiXCR to the 5' RACE reads. The table records 10,000 to 15,000 distinct CDR3 sequences, over 6.5% of them present only once. The source material was lung tumor tissue, sampled at surgery. The receptors come from a female donor with early-stage non-small cell lung cancer. Both conserved end residues are part of each CDR3. The D gene is left open where the match is weak. Clone size is given for some rows only: seen once, a few or many times, or a class if the clone is expanded.

clone size	V gene	J gene	D gene	CDR3 DNA	CDR3 protein
many	TRBV6-6	TRBJ2-3	TRBD2	TGTGCCAGCAGTTACCGACTAGCTAGCGCAGATACGCAGTATTTT	CASSYRLASADTQYF
-	TRBV7-9	TRBJ2-7	-	TGTGCCAGCAGCTTAGCGTTCTACGAGCAGTACTTC	CASSLAFYEQYF
-	TRBV28	TRBJ1-2	TRBD1	TGTGCCAGCAAGAAAGCCGGGACAGGGGACAATGGCTACACCTTC	CASKKAGTGDNGYTF
many	TRBV20-1	TRBJ1-2	-	TGCAGTGCTAGAGATCCCGGGGTTTTTAGGGGCTACACCTTC	CSARDPGVFRGYTF
many	TRBV30	TRBJ1-5	TRBD1	TGTGCCTGGAGTCCCGGGACAGGGGATGTCCAGCCCCAGCATTTT	CAWSPGTGDVQPQHF
many	TRBV28	TRBJ2-5	TRBD2	TGTGCCAGCAGTTTCTCCAGCGGGGGCCAAGAGACCCAGTACTTC	CASSFSSGGQETQYF
many	TRBV5-1	TRBJ2-1	-	TGCGCCAGCAGCACCGGGGGATATGAGCAGTTCTTC	CASSTGGYEQFF
many	TRBV24-1	TRBJ2-3	-	TGTGCCACCAGTGATGCCCGGGAACTCACAGATACGCAGTATTTT	CATSDARELTDTQYF
many	TRBV30	TRBJ1-4	TRBD1	TGTGCCTGGAGTGTGGAGGGGACAGCAACTAATGAAAAACTGTTTTTT	CAWSVEGTATNEKLFF
many	TRBV27	TRBJ2-7	-	TGTGCCAGCAGCTCCAGGGGTTTTTACGAGCAGTACTTC	CASSSRGFYEQYF
medium-sized	TRBV5-4	TRBJ2-3	-	TGTGCCAGCAGCTTGACGCCTTCAGATACGCAGTATTTT	CASSLTPSDTQYF
-	TRBV5-1	TRBJ2-3	-	TGCGCCAGCAGAAGGGACGGTAGCACAGATACGCAGTATTTT	CASRRDGSTDTQYF
many	TRBV19	TRBJ2-4	-	TGTGCCAGTGGCTACCATGACATTCAGTACTTC	CASGYHDIQYF
many	TRBV7-2	TRBJ2-3	-	TGTGCCAGCAGCCCGCGGGACGGTCGGAGGACAGATACGCAGTATTTT	CASSPRDGRRTDTQYF
few	TRBV30	TRBJ2-3	-	TGTGCCTGGAGTCCCCCCCAAAGCACAGATACGCAGTATTTT	CAWSPPQSTDTQYF
-	TRBV29-1	TRBJ2-4	-	TGCAGCGTTGGAGAAGGAGCGATAGCCAAAAACATTCAGTACTTC	CSVGEGAIAKNIQYF
many	TRBV4-2	TRBJ1-4	-	TGTGCCAGCAGCAGGCAATATGCAACTAATGAAAAACTGTTTTTT	CASSRQYATNEKLFF
large	TRBV6-5	TRBJ1-1	TRBD1	TGTGCCAGCAGGTACGACGGGACAGGGGGTGAAGCTTTCTTT	CASRYDGTGGEAFF
many	TRBV6-5	TRBJ2-1	-	TGTGCCAGCAGTTACGGGCCGGCTAGGAACAATGAGCAGTTCTTC	CASSYGPARNNEQFF
many	TRBV6-2/TRBV6-3	TRBJ1-1	-	TGTGCCAGCGGTCTGACTGAAGCTTTCTTT	CASGLTEAFF
few	TRBV3-1	TRBJ2-7	TRBD2	TGTGCCAGCAGCCAAGTGAGCGGGGTCGAGCAGTACTTC	CASSQVSGVEQYF
medium-sized	TRBV2	TRBJ1-1	-	TGTGCCAGCGAGGAACGAAGGCGGGCGAACACTGAAGCTTTCTTT	CASEERRRANTEAFF